Here is one TCR gamma chain with its context. This clone was detected ten times or more. No cognate antigen has been identified for it. A far larger clone lies a single base away; this is likely a read error. In the same sample, other DNA sequences code for this CDR3. For bulk TCR repertoire analysis, Vgamma9/Vdelta2+ and Vdelta2-negative gammadelta T cell populations were isolated by flow sorting from peripheral blood mononuclear cells. This specimen comes from a study of γδ T cells in repeated Plasmodium falciparum infection (TCRdb year 2021). In the study overall: The natural-infection arm enrolled Malian children exposed to intense seasonal malaria transmission and compared the Malian children with Australian children matched for age and gender. Five or six malaria-naive U.S. adults underwent four controlled human malaria infections by bites from P. falciparum NF54-infected Anopheles stephensi mosquitoes over approximately 600 days. Samples from controlled-infection subjects were taken at baseline, right before selected infections, and 21 days after each infection. Malian gammadelta TCR repertoires were analysed cross-sectionally during no-transmission periods and longitudinally across acute febrile malaria episodes. Using both natural infection in Mali and controlled human malaria infection, the study looked at the way repeated Plasmodium falciparum infection shapes the human gammadelta T cell repertoire.

General study outcomes and caveats: Vdelta2-negative gammadelta TCR repertoires from Malian children appeared more clonally expanded, less diverse and less shared than those of Australian children. In Vdelta2-negative gammadelta TCR repertoires, which were largely Vdelta1+, repeated controlled infections appeared to drive waves of new clonotype selection. Analysis of inter-individual variability in gammadelta T cell responses was limited by the small size of the controlled-infection cohort. Generalizability was limited because the Malian cohort came from a small rural village made up predominantly of one ethnic group. Vgamma9/Vdelta2+ TCR repertoires kept a highly stable polyclonal repertoire across time and infection, and many TCRgamma sequences overlapped between individuals.

CDR1 and CDR2 are drawn from the germline V gene (reference sequence): GITISATS, ISYDGTV. The CDR3, cysteine through phenylalanine, is 14 amino acids long. The entry retains the CDR3 DNA only, 42 bases that are in frame from base 1. The protocol used for the library was multiplex PCR. The instrument given in TCRdb is Illumina MiSeq. From each sorted gammadelta T cell sample, both TCR gamma (TRG) and TCR delta (TRD) chains were sequenced. Regarding the original processing steps: The repertoire analyses drew on clonotype tree plots, the accumulated frequency of the top 20 clonotypes, and diversity index (DI) and D75 metrics. Identical DNA sequences were merged into single rows after TCRdb reprocessed the public reads with CATT. The V and J calls follow TCRdb's processing rather than the paper's. This sample lists some 30,000 gamma-chain clones; 1.4% were detected once. Roughly 19% of the sample comes from the top ten.

The sequenced sample was gamma-delta T cells from blood. The rearrangement joined TRGV9 to TRGJ1 or TRGJ2. The origin of this receptor is a pool of human donors (malaria-infected and uninfected, not separated). The DNA reads as follows: TGTGCCCTGTGGGAGGACGAGAATTATTATAAGAAACTCTTT. Its protein is CALWEDENYYKKLF.